The 30 T cell receptor beta chains below all came from one sample that was sequenced in a study of CD8 T cell repertoires and HIV-1 epitope variants. Their recognized antigens are unknown. Profiling relied on immunoSEQ multiplex PCR, and the TCRdb table lists in-frame clones only, not all of them. The sample includes a few thousand clones, more than 65% seen only once; the top ten take 40% to 55%. Sequenced input: cultured CD8+ T cells derived from PBMCs. All receptors come from a male donor with HIV.

This sequence joins TRBV11-2 and TRBJ2-1; D gene uncertain. Germline values: CDR1 SGHAT, CDR2 FQNNGV. Trimming pared 4 bases from V and 1 base from J, leaving 11 bases between. The CDR3 extends over 15 amino acids. The DNA for the CDR3 is TGTGCCAGCAGCTCGACCTTAAGTTCCTACAATGAGCAGTTCTTC. It is translated as CASSSTLSSYNEQFF. Looking up the rest from reference TRBV11-2 and TRBJ2-1 gives the full variable domain: EAGVAQSPRYKIIEKRQSVAFWCNPISGHATLYWYQQILGQGPKLLIQFQNNGVVDDSQLPKDRFSAERLKGVDSTLKIQPAKLEDSAVYLCASSSTLSSYNEQFFGPGTRLTVL.

The chain combines TRBV5-1 with TRBJ2-1; 8 bases fit TRBD1. The CDR3 is 14 residues long. Germline CDR1 is SGHRS and CDR2 is YFSETQ. V lost 0 bases and J lost 8; bases outside the gene matches: 4. CDR3 protein: CASSLGQGLDEQFF. The CDR3 region has the DNA TGCGCCAGCAGCTTGGGACAGGGGTTAGATGAGCAGTTCTTC.

This chain connects TRBV7-8 to TRBJ1-2; TRBD1 is a possible D gene (5 bases). The germline V gene encodes CDR1 SGHVS and CDR2 FQNEAQ. The V end lost 5 bases, the J end lost 8 bases, and 21 bases lay between the germline ends. This CDR3 contains 15 residues. The CDR3 DNA sequence: TGTGCCAGCAGCCCGCTAGGTCAGGGTGGGGGAGGCTACACCTTC. Its translation is CASSPLGQGGGGYTF.

The chain couples TRBV7-9 to TRBJ2-1; the D gene is possibly TRBD1 (5 bases). Germline CDR1 and CDR2: SEHNR and FQNEAQ (reference sequence). The V gene lost 2 bases and the J gene lost 7 bases, with 15 bases spanning the gap. This CDR3 spans 15 amino acids. The CDR3 bases are TGTGCCAGCAGCTTATTCCAGGGTTTGGATAATGAGCAGTTCTTC. As protein: CASSLFQGLDNEQFF.

The gene calls are TRBV9 and TRBJ2-2; no definite D call. This CDR3 is 13 amino acids long. The germline V gene has CDR1 SGDLS and CDR2 YYNGEE. Trimming stripped 5 bases from V and 4 bases from J, with 9 bases between. CDR3 sequence: CASSIDPTGELFF. The CDR3 region has the DNA TGTGCCAGCAGTATCGACCCCACCGGGGAGCTGTTTTTT.

V and J are TRBV27 and TRBJ2-7; TRBD1 matches 9 bases. Germline assignment: CDR1 MNHEY and CDR2 SMNVEV (reference sequence). The CDR3 length is 12 residues. Unmatched junction bases numbered 3, after V lost 7 bases and J lost 5 bases. CDR3 loop: CASTTGGHEQYF. In DNA form, the CDR3 reads TGTGCCAGCACTACAGGGGGCCACGAGCAGTACTTC.

The chain joins TRBV4-1 to TRBJ2-5; 7 bases match TRBD1. There are 15 residues in the CDR3. CDR1 is MGHRA, CDR2 YSYEKL, per germline. V trimming: 5 bases; J trimming: 4 bases; junction bases outside the gene matches: 10. CDR3 sequence reads: CASSKNQGVGETQYF. CDR3 DNA sequence: TGCGCCAGCAGCAAAAATCAGGGGGTCGGAGAGACCCAGTACTTC.

This chain joins TRBV28 and TRBJ1-6, with TRBD1 matching over 11 bases. The germline V gene encodes CDR1 MDHEN and CDR2 SYDVKM. With 4 bases clipped from V and 5 bases from J, the junction kept 1 base outside the gene matches. This CDR3 is 15 amino acids long. CDR3 in amino acids: CASSSGQGDNSPLHF. The DNA of the CDR3 is TGTGCCAGCAGTTCGGGACAGGGGGATAATTCACCCCTCCACTTT.

The gene calls are TRBV28 and TRBJ2-5; TRBD1 matches 12 bases. Germline values: CDR1 MDHEN, CDR2 SYDVKM. There are 16 residues in the CDR3. The V and J ends lost 4 bases and 5 bases, in that order; junction bases with no gene match: 8. The CDR3 nucleotides read TGTGCCAGCAGTTCGGGACAGGGGGCTGGATGGGAGACCCAGTACTTC. Residues: CASSSGQGAGWETQYF.

The chain joins TRBV2 to TRBJ1-6; D call uncertain. V was pared by 3 bases and J by 9 bases, with 18 bases between. Germline CDR1 is SNHLY and CDR2 is FYNNEI. The CDR3 is 16 residues long. CDR3 loop: CASSEGIIGGISPLHF. The CDR3 DNA sequence: TGTGCCAGCAGTGAGGGTATTATCGGAGGGATTTCACCCCTCCACTTT.

This clone has only one observation. This chain uses TRBV7-9 with TRBJ1-2; no reliable D call. Germline assignment: CDR1 SEHNR and CDR2 FQNEAQ (reference sequence). The ends were cut back, 5 bases at V and 8 bases at J, with 12 bases in the middle. The CDR3 totals 12 residues. Here the CDR3 reads CASSRVSGGYTF. CDR3 sequence (DNA): TGTGCCAGCAGCCGGGTCTCTGGGGGCTACACCTTC.

This clone was found once. CDR3: CASSSPGGEAFF. In DNA form, the CDR3 reads TGTGCCAGTAGTTCTCCGGGGGGAGAAGCTTTCTTT. This chain uses TRBV19 with TRBJ1-1; TRBD1 is a possible D gene (5 bases). This CDR3 comprises 12 residues. The germline V gene has CDR1 LNHDA and CDR2 SQIVND (reference sequence). Trimming pared 5 bases from V and 8 bases from J, leaving 12 bases between.

In DNA form, the CDR3 reads TGTGCCAGCAGTTTCAGCTCCTACGAGCAGTACTTC. It specifies CASSFSSYEQYF. V is TRBV28 and J is TRBJ2-7; D gene unclear. Between the trimmed V and J ends, which lost 3 bases and 0 bases, there was a span of 3 bases. The CDR3 length is 12 residues. Germline loops: CDR1 MDHEN, CDR2 SYDVKM.

The rearrangement joins TRBV5-1 to TRBJ1-1; tentatively, D is TRBD1 (5 bases). The ends were cut back, 7 bases at V and 0 bases at J, with 13 bases in the middle. Germline V lookup: CDR1 SGHRS, CDR2 YFSETQ. The CDR3 extends over 14 amino acids. The CDR3 loop is CASSMTDLNTEAFF. CDR3 coding DNA: TGCGCCAGCTCGATGACAGATCTGAACACTGAAGCTTTCTTT.

The V gene is TRBV6-6, the J gene TRBJ2-7, with TRBD2 identical over 7 bases. V shed 5 bases and J 6 bases; nucleotides not matched to a gene: 4. The CDR3 consists of 12 residues. Germline lookup yields CDR1 MNHNY and CDR2 SVGAGI (reference sequence). Here the CDR3 DNA reads TGTGCCAGCAGTGCGGGGACTATCGAGCAGTACTTC. It is translated as CASSAGTIEQYF.

Only a few counts were recorded for this clone. The chain combines TRBV4-3 with TRBJ2-4; no clear D gene. Trimming removed 1 base from V and 8 bases from J, with 9 bases in between. The CDR3 is 13 amino acids. Germline CDR1 and CDR2: LGHNA and YSLEER. The CDR3 is CASSQGVSDIQYF. CDR3 DNA sequence: TGCGCCAGCAGCCAAGGGGTGTCGGACATTCAGTACTTC.

V and J are TRBV19 and TRBJ2-5; 11 nucleotides agree with TRBD1. This CDR3 is 16 amino acids long. Germline-derived CDR1 and CDR2 are LNHDA and SQIVND (reference sequence). The trim removed 2 bases at V and 2 bases at J, leaving 4 bases unmatched. CDR3 coding DNA: TGTGCCAGTAGTATAATCGGGACAGGGGGTCAAGAGACCCAGTACTTC. This codes for CASSIIGTGGQETQYF.

The V call is TRBV7-3, the J call TRBJ1-6, with TRBD1 matching over 7 bases. The CDR3 contains 15 residues. Germline V gives CDR1 SGHTA, CDR2 FQGTGA. Trimming took 5 bases from V and 4 from J; bases not matched to a gene: 5. This CDR3 reads CASSPGTDYNSPLHF. DNA for the CDR3: TGTGCCAGCAGCCCTGGGACAGATTATAATTCACCCCTCCACTTT. Combining the CDR3 with reference TRBV7-3 and TRBJ1-6 gives the whole variable domain GAGVSQTPSNKVTEKGKYVELRCDPISGHTALYWYRQSLGQGPEFLIYFQGTGAADDSGLPNDRFFAVRPEGSVSTLKIQRTERGDSAVYLCASSPGTDYNSPLHFGNGTRLTVT.

The chain carries TRBV9 and TRBJ1-2; TRBD1 matches 7 bases. The CDR3 runs 18 residues. Germline V gene data show CDR1 as SGDLS and CDR2 as YYNGEE. With V trimmed by 0 bases and J by 0 bases, 11 bases remained unmatched. The CDR3 is CASSVGRGQDRTNYGYTF. The DNA of the CDR3 is TGTGCCAGCAGCGTAGGCCGAGGGCAGGACAGGACTAACTATGGCTACACCTTC.

CDR3 in amino acids: CASSWAGNSGNTIYF. The CDR3 bases are TGTGCCAGCAGTTGGGCAGGGAACTCCGGAAACACCATATATTTT. The V call is TRBV6-5, the J call TRBJ1-3, with D perhaps matching TRBD1 (5 bases). The CDR3 contains 15 residues. Between the trimmed V and J ends, which lost 4 bases and 4 bases, there was a span of 14 bases. CDR1 MNHEY and CDR2 SVGAGI come from the germline V gene.

This clone has just a few counts. V is TRBV4-3 and J is TRBJ2-3; either TRBD1 or TRBD2 may supply D (5 bases each). The CDR3 consists of 12 residues. Per the germline V gene, CDR1 is LGHNA and CDR2 is YSLEER. Between the trimmed V and J ends, which lost 3 bases and 4 bases, there was a span of 5 bases. The CDR3 sequence: CASSQGADTQYF. CDR3 coding DNA: TGCGCCAGCAGCCAGGGGGCAGATACGCAGTATTTT.

This clone was counted a few times. The chain combines TRBV7-9 with TRBJ2-2, with 7 positions matching TRBD1. This CDR3 comprises 13 residues. Trimming removed 4 bases from V and 5 bases from J; junction bases left unmatched: 1. The germline V gene has CDR1 SEHNR and CDR2 FQNEAQ (reference sequence). The CDR3 loop is CASSYRGTGELFF. In DNA form, the CDR3 reads TGTGCCAGCAGCTACAGGGGAACCGGGGAGCTGTTTTTT.

Details on this clone: Other DNA sequences in this specimen translate into the identical CDR3. The gene calls are TRBV27 and TRBJ2-7; 7 bases map to TRBD2. This CDR3 region has 13 residues. Germline V gene data show CDR1 as MNHEY and CDR2 as SMNVEV (reference sequence). Trimming at V came to 10 bases and at J to 4 bases, leaving 10 bases not matched to a gene. The CDR3 loop is CATGGSSWYEQYF. The DNA for the CDR3 is TGTGCCACCGGGGGGAGCAGCTGGTACGAGCAGTACTTC.

The genes are TRBV28 and TRBJ1-3; D is possibly TRBD1 (6 bases). CDR1 is MDHEN, CDR2 SYDVKM, per germline. The CDR3 is 13 amino acids. Trimming stripped 8 bases from V and 4 bases from J, with 12 bases between. The CDR3 DNA reads as TGTGCCAGCTCCAGGACAGAGGGAAACACCATATATTTT. Its translation is CASSRTEGNTIYF.

The genes are TRBV29-1 and TRBJ2-3, with 14 bases aligning to TRBD2. CDR3 length: 16 amino acids. The V and J ends lost 2 bases and 1 base, in that order; junction bases with no gene match: 2. Germline CDR1 SQVTM, CDR2 ANQGSEA. The CDR3 region has the DNA TGCAGCGTTGAACTGGGACTAGCGGGAGGCACAGATACGCAGTATTTT. Encoded protein: CSVELGLAGGTDTQYF.

The J gene is TRBJ2-7, the V gene TRBV5-1; D gene ambiguous. With 3 bases removed from V and 3 bases from J, the gap between germline ends came to 7 bases. The CDR3 consists of 12 residues. Per the germline V gene, CDR1 is SGHRS and CDR2 is YFSETQ. CDR3 bases: TGCGCCAGCAGCTCCTTTAACTACGAGCAGTACTTC. This translates into CASSSFNYEQYF.

This sequence joins TRBV10-3 and TRBJ1-2; 7 bases line up with TRBD1. Germline CDR1 ENHRY, CDR2 SYGVKD. The V segment lost 0 bases and the J segment 2 bases; nucleotides outside the gene matches: 6. This CDR3 is 16 amino acids long. The CDR3 sequence is CAISESAGGFNYGYTF. The DNA of the CDR3 is TGTGCCATCAGTGAGTCAGCAGGGGGTTTCAACTATGGCTACACCTTC.

This clone was seen just once. The rearrangement uses TRBV5-1 and TRBJ1-3; a weak D match, TRBD1 (6 bases). Germline-derived CDR1 and CDR2 are SGHRS and YFSETQ. The V and J ends lost 4 bases and 0 bases respectively, with 11 bases between them. This CDR3 spans 15 amino acids. The CDR3 bases are TGCGCCAGCAGCCACTCAGGGGACTCTGGAAACACCATATATTTT. Amino acid sequence: CASSHSGDSGNTIYF.

The chain carries TRBV7-9 and TRBJ2-7; D is uncertain. CDR3 size: 14 residues. In germline, CDR1 is SEHNR, CDR2 FQNEAQ (reference sequence). V was pared by 6 bases and J by 2 bases, with 14 bases between. CDR3 sequence (DNA): TGTGCCAGCAGTTCAGATGTCTCGGCCTACGAGCAGTACTTC. It encodes CASSSDVSAYEQYF.

The rearrangement joins TRBV6-5 to TRBJ1-1; D is unclear. Per germline, CDR1 MNHEY and CDR2 SVGAGI. This CDR3 has 13 residues. V lost 0 bases to trimming and J lost 3 bases, with 5 bases between them. The CDR3 bases are TGTGCCAGCAGTTACTCCCCCTACACTGAAGCTTTCTTT. It encodes CASSYSPYTEAFF.